The T cell receptor (beta chain) under discussion was sequenced for a study of shared clonotypes between healthy human individuals. Germline CDR1 is SGDLS and CDR2 is YYNGEE. V gave up 3 bases and J gave up 4 bases; unmatched junction bases: 15. The CDR3 consists of 18 residues. Positively selected for CCR7, the CD45RO-negative cells used as naive CD8 cells excluded terminally differentiated effector memory CD45RA+ cells. Only in-frame clones appear in the TCRdb table, and some are missing; sequencing was by immunoSEQ multiplex PCR. The sample shows about 2.2 million clones, approximately 92% of them seen only once. This clone was seen once.

The origin of this receptor is a man younger than 30 in good health. Some clones in this sample may be carry-over from other donors' samples. The specimen was naive CD8+ T cells from PBMCs. The chain recombines TRBV9 with TRBJ2-2; 7 bases are a match to TRBD2. The CDR3 DNA follows: TGTGCCAGCAGCGGGGAGGGGATTTGGGCAGGGTCCACCGGGGAGCTGTTTTTT. It translates to CASSGEGIWAGSTGELFF.